The source of this T cell receptor (beta chain) is a study of shared clonotypes between healthy human individuals. The data were produced by immunoSEQ multiplex PCR, yet TCRdb's version contains in-frame clones alone and is incomplete. The top ten clones hold about 0.4% of a sample with roughly 1,500,000 clones, 98% of them seen once. Germline-derived CDR1 and CDR2 are SNHLY and FYNNEI. The V end was cut by 8 bases, the J end by 7 bases, with 15 bases between. The CDR3 is 12 amino acids. This receptor was taken from a man younger than 45 in good health. The V gene is TRBV2, the J gene TRBJ2-7; weak D call: TRBD2 (7 bases). The sample comprised naive CD4+ T cells sorted from blood. Documented subset: CD45RA+ positively selected. The CDR3 spells CASVAGAGEQYF. As DNA, the CDR3 is TGTGCCAGCGTTGCGGGGGCGGGGGAGCAGTACTTC.